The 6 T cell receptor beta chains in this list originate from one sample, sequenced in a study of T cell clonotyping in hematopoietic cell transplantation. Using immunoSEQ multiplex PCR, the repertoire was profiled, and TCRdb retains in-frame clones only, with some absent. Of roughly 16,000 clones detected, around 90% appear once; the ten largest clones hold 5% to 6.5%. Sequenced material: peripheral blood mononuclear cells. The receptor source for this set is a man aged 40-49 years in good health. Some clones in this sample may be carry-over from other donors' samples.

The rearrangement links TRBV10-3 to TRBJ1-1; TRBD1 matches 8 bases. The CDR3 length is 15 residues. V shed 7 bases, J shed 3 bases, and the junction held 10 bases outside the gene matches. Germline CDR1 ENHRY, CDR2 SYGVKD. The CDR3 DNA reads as TGTGCCATCAAAACCTTAGGACAGGGAGACACTGAAGCTTTCTTT. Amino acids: CAIKTLGQGDTEAFF.

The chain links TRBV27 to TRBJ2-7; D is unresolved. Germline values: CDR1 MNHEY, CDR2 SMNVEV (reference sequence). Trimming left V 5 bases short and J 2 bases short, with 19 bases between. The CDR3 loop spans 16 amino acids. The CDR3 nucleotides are TGTGCCAGCAGTCAAAGAAGGGCAATTCAACCCTACGAGCAGTACTTC. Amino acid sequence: CASSQRRAIQPYEQYF.

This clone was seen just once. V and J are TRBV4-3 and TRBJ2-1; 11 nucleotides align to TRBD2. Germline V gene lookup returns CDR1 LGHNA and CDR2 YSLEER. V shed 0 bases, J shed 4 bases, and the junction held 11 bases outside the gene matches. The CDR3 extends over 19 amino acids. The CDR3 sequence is CASSQDVVAGGHPYNEQFF. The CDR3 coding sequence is TGCGCCAGCAGCCAAGATGTGGTAGCGGGAGGGCACCCTTACAATGAGCAGTTCTTC.

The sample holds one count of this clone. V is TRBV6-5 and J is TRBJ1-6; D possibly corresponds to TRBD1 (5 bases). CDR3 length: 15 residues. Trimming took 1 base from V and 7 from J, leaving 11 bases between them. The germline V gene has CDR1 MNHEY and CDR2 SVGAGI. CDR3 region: CASSYLPGSNSPLHF. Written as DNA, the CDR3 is TGTGCCAGCAGTTACTTACCAGGGTCAAATTCACCCCTCCACTTT.

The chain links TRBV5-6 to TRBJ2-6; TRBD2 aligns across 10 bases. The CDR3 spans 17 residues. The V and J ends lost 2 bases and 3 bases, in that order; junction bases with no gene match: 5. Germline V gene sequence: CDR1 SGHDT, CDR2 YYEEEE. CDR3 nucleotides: TGTGCCAGCAGCTTTGGCGCTAGCGGGAGTGGGGCCAACGTCCTGACTTTC. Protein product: CASSFGASGSGANVLTF. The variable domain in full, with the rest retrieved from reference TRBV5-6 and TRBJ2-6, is DAGVTQSPTHLIKTRGQQVTLRCSPKSGHDTVSWYQQALGQGPQFIFQYYEEEERQRGNFPDRFSGHQFPNYSSELNVNALLLGDSALYLCASSFGASGSGANVLTFGAGSRLTVL.

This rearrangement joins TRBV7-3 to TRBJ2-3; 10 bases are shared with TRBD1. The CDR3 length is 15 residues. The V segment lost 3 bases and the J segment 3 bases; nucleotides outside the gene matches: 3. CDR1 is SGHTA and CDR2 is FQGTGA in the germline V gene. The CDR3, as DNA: TGTGCCAGCAGCTTGACAGGGGGCGCGACAGATACGCAGTATTTT. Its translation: CASSLTGGATDTQYF.